The 24 T cell receptor beta chains given below trace back to one sample, sequenced in a study of blood T cell repertoires in COVID-19. Clones were read by immunoSEQ multiplex PCR, and TCRdb kept only the in-frame ones, dropping some. The sample records approximately 150,000 clones, about 80% being singletons. Sequencing was performed on peripheral blood. Receptors were obtained from a man between 65 and 85 years old who had recovered from COVID-19.

The chain recombines TRBV3-1 (or the pseudogene TRBV3-2) with TRBJ2-5; D is possibly TRBD2 (6 bases). This CDR3 is built from 13 residues. From germline, CDR1 is LGHDT and CDR2 YNNKEL (reference sequence). Trimming removed 4 bases at V and 5 bases at J, with 11 bases between. The CDR3 sequence: CASSPHSGETQYF. In DNA, the CDR3 is TGTGCCAGCAGCCCCCACAGCGGGGAGACCCAGTACTTC.

The rearrangement joins TRBV7-8 to TRBJ2-1; D is possibly TRBD2 (6 bases). Germline V lookup: CDR1 SGHVS, CDR2 FQNEAQ. Trimming left V 3 bases short and J 4 bases short, with 7 bases between. The CDR3 is 13 residues long. The CDR3 nucleotides are TGTGCCAGCAGCTTTGGGACTTACAATGAGCAGTTCTTC. Protein: CASSFGTYNEQFF.

This chain joins TRBV11-2 and TRBJ2-2; 10 bases fit TRBD1. Germline CDR1 reads SGHAT; CDR2 reads FQNNGV. The J segment lost 2 bases and the V segment lost 5 bases, leaving 8 bases of the junction unmatched. This CDR3 is 17 amino acids long. CDR3 nucleotides: TGTGCCAGCAGCCCAGGGGGACAGGGGAGAAACACCGGGGAGCTGTTTTTT. Amino acids: CASSPGGQGRNTGELFF. Variable domain in full (rest from reference TRBV11-2 and TRBJ2-2): EAGVAQSPRYKIIEKRQSVAFWCNPISGHATLYWYQQILGQGPKLLIQFQNNGVVDDSQLPKDRFSAERLKGVDSTLKIQPAKLEDSAVYLCASSPGGQGRNTGELFFGEGSRLTVL.

Only one count was recorded for this clone. V gene TRBV24-1 combines with J gene TRBJ2-1; TRBD2 agrees at 9 bases. V dropped 5 bases and J dropped 7; count of bases not matched to a gene: 5. Germline loops: CDR1 KGHDR, CDR2 SFDVKD. There are 14 residues in the CDR3. The CDR3, as DNA: TGTGCCACCAGTGCTAGCGGGATGAGGAATGAGCAGTTCTTC. This codes for CATSASGMRNEQFF.

This chain connects TRBV19 to TRBJ2-7; D is unclear. Trimming removed 1 base from V and 4 bases from J, with 8 bases in between. Germline V gene data show CDR1 as LNHDA and CDR2 as SQIVND (reference sequence). This CDR3 comprises 13 residues. This CDR3 is CASSIAFSYEQYF. The CDR3, as DNA: TGTGCCAGTAGTATAGCGTTCTCTTACGAGCAGTACTTC.

The chain recombines TRBV4-1 with TRBJ1-5; TRBD1 aligns across 8 bases. The CDR3 has 14 residues. Germline V gene data show CDR1 as MGHRA and CDR2 as YSYEKL. V shed 4 bases and J 3 bases; nucleotides not matched to a gene: 2. This CDR3 reads CASSRQGANQPQHF. DNA of the CDR3: TGCGCCAGCAGCCGGCAGGGGGCCAATCAGCCCCAGCATTTT.

J is TRBJ2-5 and V is TRBV27, with a possible D match to TRBD1 (5 bases). The V gene's germline CDR1 is MNHEY and CDR2 SMNVEV (reference sequence). The length of the CDR3 is 14 residues. Between the trimmed V and J ends, which lost 3 bases and 0 bases, there was a span of 8 bases. This CDR3 reads CASSFLGDQETQYF. The CDR3 DNA reads as TGTGCCAGCAGTTTTTTAGGGGACCAAGAGACCCAGTACTTC.

The genes are TRBV11-1 and TRBJ2-7; D remains unclear. CDR1 is SGHAT and CDR2 is FQDESV in the germline V gene (reference sequence). This CDR3 is 11 amino acids long. With 3 bases removed from V and 7 bases from J, the gap between germline ends came to 7 bases. The CDR3 reads CASSLVREQYF. Here the CDR3 DNA reads TGTGCCAGCAGCTTGGTGAGGGAGCAGTACTTC.

As for this clone: One junction end disagrees with the germline gene, perhaps due to a read error. The V and J genes are TRBV7-2 and TRBJ2-7; D is uncertain. The CDR3 contains 15 residues. Germline CDR1 reads SGHTA; CDR2 reads FQGNSA. The CDR3 nucleotides read TGTGCCAGCAGCCCGTCCGCGGCCGGCCCCTACGGGCAGTACTTC. This sequence encodes CASSPSAAGPYGQYF.

The chain carries TRBV6-6 and TRBJ1-3; unclear D gene. Trimming pared 2 bases from V and 3 bases from J, leaving 8 bases between. This CDR3 has 14 residues. Germline V gives CDR1 MNHNY, CDR2 SVGAGI (reference sequence). This CDR3 is CASSYGGDGNTIYF. CDR3 DNA: TGTGCCAGCAGTTACGGAGGAGATGGAAACACCATATATTTT.

The rearrangement uses TRBV6-2 or TRBV6-3 and TRBJ2-7; maybe TRBD1 (6 bases). V shed 2 bases and J shed 4 bases, with 9 bases lying between them. Germline V gene lookup returns CDR1 MNHEY and CDR2 SVGEGT. CDR3 size: 13 residues. CDR3 sequence reads: CASSYPDRYEQYF. In DNA, the CDR3 is TGTGCCAGCAGTTACCCGGACAGATACGAGCAGTACTTC.

The DNA of the CDR3 is TGTGCCAGTAGCCAAGAGGGTGGTGCGCGCACCGGGGAGCTGTTTTTT. Translated, it gives CASSQEGGARTGELFF. This chain joins TRBV19 and TRBJ2-2, with a tentative D call TRBD2 (5 bases). Germline-derived CDR1 and CDR2 are LNHDA and SQIVND (reference sequence). There are 16 residues in the CDR3. V was pared by 6 bases and J by 4 bases, with 18 bases between.

The table lists this clone with a few counts. This chain connects TRBV2 to TRBJ2-2, with TRBD1 identical over 9 bases. This CDR3 spans 16 amino acids. CDR1 and CDR2 (germline): SNHLY, FYNNEI. V lost 4 bases to trimming and J lost 7 bases; unmatched junction nucleotides: 10. The CDR3 bases are TGTGCCAGCAGTGGATTTGGGACAGGGATGAGCGGGGAGCTGTTTTTT. Amino acid sequence: CASSGFGTGMSGELFF. The whole variable domain, filled in from reference TRBV2 and TRBJ2-2, reads EPEVTQTPSHQVTQMGQEVILRCVPISNHLYFYWYRQILGQKVEFLVSFYNNEISEKSEIFDDQFSVERPDGSNFTLKIRSTKLEDSAMYFCASSGFGTGMSGELFFGEGSRLTVL.

This chain joins TRBV21-1 and TRBJ1-5; no check of the table's D call, TRBD1, against the DNA was made. TRBV21-1 is classified as a pseudogene. The CDR3 runs to 16 residues. DNA of the CDR3: TGTGCCAGCACCCAACCACAGGGGGCGAGCAATCAGCCCCAGCATTTT. It translates to CASTQPQGASNQPQHF.

This chain uses TRBV4-1 with TRBJ2-7; 11 bases fit TRBD2. The ends lost 4 bases at V and 4 bases at J; junction bases unmatched: 3. This CDR3 spans 14 amino acids. CDR1 and CDR2 from the germline V gene are MGHRA and YSYEKL. The DNA of the CDR3 is TGCGCCAGCAGCCCCGGGACTAGCGGATACGAGCAGTACTTC. Translation: CASSPGTSGYEQYF.

The chain is built from TRBV9 and TRBJ2-7; 11 nucleotides agree with TRBD1. Looked up from germline, CDR1 is SGDLS and CDR2 is YYNGEE. This CDR3 has 15 residues. The J segment lost 3 bases and the V segment lost 3 bases, leaving 5 bases of the junction unmatched. The CDR3 region is CASSAGTGGLYEQYF. In DNA form, the CDR3 reads TGTGCCAGCAGCGCCGGGACAGGGGGGCTCTACGAGCAGTACTTC.

This clone occurred once. The chain employs TRBV6-2 or TRBV6-3 and TRBJ2-5; 10 positions agree with TRBD2. Germline CDR1 and CDR2: MNHEY and SVGEGT. J gave up 6 bases and V 4 bases, and 14 bases lay outside the gene matches. CDR3 length equals 17 residues. CDR3 in amino acids: CASSSGAGPSGRKTQYF. Written as DNA, the CDR3 is TGTGCCAGCAGTTCGGGGGCTGGGCCTAGCGGGAGAAAGACCCAGTACTTC.

The chain employs TRBV11-2 and TRBJ1-1, with D possibly TRBD1 on 6 matching bases. V was trimmed by 5 bases and J by 6 bases, leaving 10 bases between them. The germline gives CDR1 SGHAT, CDR2 FQNNGV. The CDR3 totals 12 residues. This chain's CDR3 is CASSRDIAEAFF. Written as DNA, the CDR3 is TGTGCCAGCAGCAGGGACATCGCTGAAGCTTTCTTT. The full variable domain, completed using reference TRBV11-2 and TRBJ1-1, is EAGVAQSPRYKIIEKRQSVAFWCNPISGHATLYWYQQILGQGPKLLIQFQNNGVVDDSQLPKDRFSAERLKGVDSTLKIQPAKLEDSAVYLCASSRDIAEAFFGQGTRLTVV.

This rearrangement joins TRBV24-1 to TRBJ2-5; 10 nucleotides match TRBD2. The CDR3 contains 16 residues. Losses at the gene ends were 2 bases for V and 1 base for J; bases not matched to a gene: 3. CDR1 and CDR2 from the germline V gene are KGHDR and SFDVKD. CDR3 in DNA: TGTGCCACCAGTGATTCTAGCGGGGGCCTCCAAGAGACCCAGTACTTC. Its translation: CATSDSSGGLQETQYF.

The rearrangement joins TRBV5-5 to TRBJ2-1, with 13 bases fitting TRBD2. Unmatched junction bases numbered 6, after V lost 0 bases and J lost 0 bases. The CDR3 sequence is 19 residues long. CDR1 and CDR2 (germline): SGHKS, YYEKEE (reference sequence). In nucleotides, the CDR3 is TGTGCCAGCAGCTTGGAGCGGACTAGCGGGAGCGACTCCTACAATGAGCAGTTCTTC. This encodes CASSLERTSGSDSYNEQFF.

The chain has TRBV5-1 and TRBJ1-1, with 8 bases aligning to TRBD1. The ends lost 3 bases at V and 2 bases at J; junction bases unmatched: 6. Germline V gene lookup returns CDR1 SGHRS and CDR2 YFSETQ. The CDR3 loop spans 15 amino acids. In nucleotides, the CDR3 is TGCGCCAGCAGCTACCGACAGGGGTCAAACACTGAAGCTTTCTTT. Amino acid sequence: CASSYRQGSNTEAFF.

The rearrangement uses TRBV2 and TRBJ2-6, with TRBD1 as a possible D gene (6 bases). Germline assignment: CDR1 SNHLY and CDR2 FYNNEI. The CDR3 runs 16 residues. Trimming shortened V by 10 bases and J by 0 bases, and 16 bases separated the two germline ends. The CDR3 sequence: CATSDSKSSGANVLTF. The CDR3 coding sequence is TGTGCCACCTCGGACAGTAAGAGCTCTGGGGCCAACGTCCTGACTTTC.

Ten or more counts support this clone. The chain is built from TRBV27 and TRBJ2-1, with D perhaps TRBD1 (5 bases). The V end lost 6 bases, the J end lost 6 bases, and 15 bases lay between the germline ends. Germline CDR1 and CDR2: MNHEY and SMNVEV (reference sequence). There are 14 residues in the CDR3. The CDR3 here is CASSRPGWVNEQFF. DNA of the CDR3: TGTGCCAGCAGCAGACCAGGGTGGGTCAATGAGCAGTTCTTC.

The rearrangement uses TRBV7-2 and TRBJ1-2, with TRBD1 matching 7 bases. The length of the CDR3 is 13 residues. The germline V gene has CDR1 SGHTA and CDR2 FQGNSA. Losses at the gene ends were 6 bases for V and 3 bases for J; bases not matched to a gene: 4. The CDR3 protein is CASSRDRDYGYTF. Here the CDR3 DNA reads TGTGCCAGCAGTCGCGACAGGGACTATGGCTACACCTTC.